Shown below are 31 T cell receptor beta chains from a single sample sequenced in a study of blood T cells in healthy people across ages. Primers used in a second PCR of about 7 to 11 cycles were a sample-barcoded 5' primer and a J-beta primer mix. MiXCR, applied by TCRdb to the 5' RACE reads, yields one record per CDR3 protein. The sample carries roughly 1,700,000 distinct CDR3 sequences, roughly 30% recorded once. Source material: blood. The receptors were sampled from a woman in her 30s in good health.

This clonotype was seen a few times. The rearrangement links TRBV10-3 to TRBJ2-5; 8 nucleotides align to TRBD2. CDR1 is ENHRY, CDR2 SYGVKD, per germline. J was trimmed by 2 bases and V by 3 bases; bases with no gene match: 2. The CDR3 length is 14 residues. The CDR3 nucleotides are TGTGCCATCAGTGAAGCGGGGGAACAAGAGACCCAGTACTTC. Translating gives CAISEAGEQETQYF.

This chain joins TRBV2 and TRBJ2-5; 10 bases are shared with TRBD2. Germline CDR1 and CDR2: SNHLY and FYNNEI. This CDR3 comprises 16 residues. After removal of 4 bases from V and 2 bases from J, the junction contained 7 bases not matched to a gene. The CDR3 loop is CASSAQERGGQETQYF. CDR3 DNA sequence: TGTGCCAGCAGTGCCCAGGAGCGGGGGGGGCAAGAGACCCAGTACTTC.

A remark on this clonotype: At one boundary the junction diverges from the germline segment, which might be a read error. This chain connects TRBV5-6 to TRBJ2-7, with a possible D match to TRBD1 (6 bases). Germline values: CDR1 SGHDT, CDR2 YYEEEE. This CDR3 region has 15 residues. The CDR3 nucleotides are TGTGCCGGCAGCTTGGCCTCGAAGGGGGCCTACGAGCAGTACTTC. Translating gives CAGSLASKGAYEQYF.

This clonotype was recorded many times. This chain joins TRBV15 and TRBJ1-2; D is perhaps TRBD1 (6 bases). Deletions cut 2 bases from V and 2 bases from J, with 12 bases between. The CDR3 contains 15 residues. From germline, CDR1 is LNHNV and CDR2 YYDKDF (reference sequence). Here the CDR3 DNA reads TGTGCCACCAGCAGACAGGGGACTCCCAACTATGGCTACACCTTC. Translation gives CATSRQGTPNYGYTF.

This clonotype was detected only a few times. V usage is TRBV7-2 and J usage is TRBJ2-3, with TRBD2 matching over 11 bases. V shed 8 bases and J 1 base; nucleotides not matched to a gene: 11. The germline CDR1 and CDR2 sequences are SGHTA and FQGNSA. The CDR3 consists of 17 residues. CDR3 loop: CASASGLAGGRTDTQYF. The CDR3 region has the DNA TGTGCCAGCGCCTCGGGGCTAGCGGGGGGACGCACAGATACGCAGTATTTT.

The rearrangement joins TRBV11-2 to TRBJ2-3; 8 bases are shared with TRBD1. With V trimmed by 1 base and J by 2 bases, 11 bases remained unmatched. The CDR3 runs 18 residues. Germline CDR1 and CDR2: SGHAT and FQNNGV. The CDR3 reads CASSLGRGLRFFTDTQYF. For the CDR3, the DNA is TGTGCCAGCAGCTTAGGCAGGGGGCTTCGTTTTTTCACAGATACGCAGTATTTT.

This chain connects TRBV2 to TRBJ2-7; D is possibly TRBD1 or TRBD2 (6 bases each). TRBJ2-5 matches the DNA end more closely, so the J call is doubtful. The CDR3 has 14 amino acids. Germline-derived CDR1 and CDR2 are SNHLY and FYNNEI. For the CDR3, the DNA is TGTGCCAGCAGTGACACAGGGAGGTATGAGACCCAGTACTTC. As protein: CASSDTGRYETQYF.

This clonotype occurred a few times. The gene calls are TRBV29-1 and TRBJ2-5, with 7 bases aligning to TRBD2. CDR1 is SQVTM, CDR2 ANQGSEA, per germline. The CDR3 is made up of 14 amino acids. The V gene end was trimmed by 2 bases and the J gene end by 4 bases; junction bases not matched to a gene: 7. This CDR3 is CSVESGGSGETQYF. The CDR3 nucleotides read TGCAGCGTTGAATCTGGCGGGAGCGGAGAGACCCAGTACTTC.

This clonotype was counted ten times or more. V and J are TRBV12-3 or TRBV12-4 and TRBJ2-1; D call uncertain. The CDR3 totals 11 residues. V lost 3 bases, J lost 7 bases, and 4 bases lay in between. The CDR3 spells CASSFINEQFF. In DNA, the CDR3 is TGTGCCAGCAGTTTTATTAATGAGCAGTTCTTC.

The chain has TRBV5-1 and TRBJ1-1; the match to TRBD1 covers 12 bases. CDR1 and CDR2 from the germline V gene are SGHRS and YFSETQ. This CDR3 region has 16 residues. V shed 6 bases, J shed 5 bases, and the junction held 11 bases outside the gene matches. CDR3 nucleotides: TGCGCCAGCAAGGGGACAGGGGGCTTACGGGGAACTGAAGCTTTCTTT. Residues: CASKGTGGLRGTEAFF.

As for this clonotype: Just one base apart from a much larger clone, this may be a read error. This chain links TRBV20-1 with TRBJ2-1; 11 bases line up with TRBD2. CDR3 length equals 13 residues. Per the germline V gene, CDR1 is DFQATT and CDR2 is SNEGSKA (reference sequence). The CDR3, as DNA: TGCAGTACTAGCGGGGGCGAATTCAATGAGCAGTTCTTC. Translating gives CSTSGGEFNEQFF.

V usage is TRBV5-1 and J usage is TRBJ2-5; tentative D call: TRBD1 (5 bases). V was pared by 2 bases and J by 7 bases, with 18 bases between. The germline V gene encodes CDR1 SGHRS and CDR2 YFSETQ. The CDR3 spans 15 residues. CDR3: CASSLSLGVRRTQYF. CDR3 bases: TGCGCCAGCAGCTTAAGTTTAGGGGTGAGGCGGACCCAGTACTTC.

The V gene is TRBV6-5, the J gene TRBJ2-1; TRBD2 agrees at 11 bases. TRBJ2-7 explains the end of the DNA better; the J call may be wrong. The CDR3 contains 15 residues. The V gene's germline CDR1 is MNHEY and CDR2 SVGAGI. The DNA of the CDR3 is TGTGCCAGCAGTTACGGGACTAGCGGTTACAATGAGCAGTACTTC. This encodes CASSYGTSGYNEQYF.

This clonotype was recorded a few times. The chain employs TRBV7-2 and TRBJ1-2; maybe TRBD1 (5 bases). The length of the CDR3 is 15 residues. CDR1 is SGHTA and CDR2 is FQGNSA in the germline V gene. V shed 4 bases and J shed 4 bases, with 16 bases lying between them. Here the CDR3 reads CASSSDFGTVYGYTF. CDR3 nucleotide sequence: TGTGCCAGCAGCTCGGACTTCGGGACGGTCTATGGCTACACCTTC.

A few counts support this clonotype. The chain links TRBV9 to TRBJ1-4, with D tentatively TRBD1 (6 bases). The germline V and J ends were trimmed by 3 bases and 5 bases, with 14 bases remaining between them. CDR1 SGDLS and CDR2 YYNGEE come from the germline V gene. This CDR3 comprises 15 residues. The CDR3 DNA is TGTGCCAGCAGCGCCGGACAGAACTTGAATGAAAAACTGTTTTTT. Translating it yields CASSAGQNLNEKLFF.

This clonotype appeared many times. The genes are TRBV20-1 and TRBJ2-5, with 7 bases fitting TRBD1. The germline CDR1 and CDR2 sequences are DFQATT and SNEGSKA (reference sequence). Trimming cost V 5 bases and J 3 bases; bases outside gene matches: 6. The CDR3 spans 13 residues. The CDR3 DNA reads TGCAGTGCTCCTAACGACAGGGAAGAGACCCAGTACTTC. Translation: CSAPNDREETQYF.

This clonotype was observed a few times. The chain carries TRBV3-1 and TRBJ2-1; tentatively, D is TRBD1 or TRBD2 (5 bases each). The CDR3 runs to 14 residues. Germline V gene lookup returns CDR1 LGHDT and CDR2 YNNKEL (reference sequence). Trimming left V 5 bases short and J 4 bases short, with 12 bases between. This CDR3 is CASSMGPPYNEQFF. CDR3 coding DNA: TGTGCCAGCAGCATGGGACCACCTTACAATGAGCAGTTCTTC.

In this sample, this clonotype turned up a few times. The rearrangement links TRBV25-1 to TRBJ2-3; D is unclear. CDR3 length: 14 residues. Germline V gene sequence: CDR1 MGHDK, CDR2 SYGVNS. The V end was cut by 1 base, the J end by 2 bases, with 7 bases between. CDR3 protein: CASSESPITDTQYF. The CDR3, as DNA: TGTGCCAGCAGTGAATCGCCGATCACAGATACGCAGTATTTT.

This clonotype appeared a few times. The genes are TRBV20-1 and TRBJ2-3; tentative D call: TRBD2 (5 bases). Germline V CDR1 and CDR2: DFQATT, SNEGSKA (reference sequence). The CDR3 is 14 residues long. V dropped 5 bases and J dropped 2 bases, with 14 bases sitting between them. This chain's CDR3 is CSAREPRVTDTQYF. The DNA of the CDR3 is TGCAGTGCTCGCGAACCGCGGGTCACAGATACGCAGTATTTT.

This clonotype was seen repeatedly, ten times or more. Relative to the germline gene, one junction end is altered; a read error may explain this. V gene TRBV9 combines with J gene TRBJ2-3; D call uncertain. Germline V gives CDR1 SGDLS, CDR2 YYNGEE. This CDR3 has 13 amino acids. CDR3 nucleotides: TGCGCCAGCAGTGTTGCTAGCACAGATACGCAGTATTTT. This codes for CASSVASTDTQYF.

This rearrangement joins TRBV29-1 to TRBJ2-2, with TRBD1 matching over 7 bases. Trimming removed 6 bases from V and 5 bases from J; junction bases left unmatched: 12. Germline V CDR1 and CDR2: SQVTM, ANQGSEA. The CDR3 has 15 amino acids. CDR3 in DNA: TGCAGCGTCTCCAGGGGGAACGGGGTGACCGGGGAGCTGTTTTTT. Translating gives CSVSRGNGVTGELFF.

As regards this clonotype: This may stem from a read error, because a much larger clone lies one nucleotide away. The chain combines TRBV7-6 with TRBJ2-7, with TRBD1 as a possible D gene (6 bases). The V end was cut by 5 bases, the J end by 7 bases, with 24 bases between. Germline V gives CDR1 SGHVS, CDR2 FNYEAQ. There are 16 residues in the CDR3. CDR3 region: CASSPQNGGVYNEQYF. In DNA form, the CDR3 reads TGTGCCAGCAGCCCTCAGAATGGGGGCGTCTACAATGAGCAGTACTTC.

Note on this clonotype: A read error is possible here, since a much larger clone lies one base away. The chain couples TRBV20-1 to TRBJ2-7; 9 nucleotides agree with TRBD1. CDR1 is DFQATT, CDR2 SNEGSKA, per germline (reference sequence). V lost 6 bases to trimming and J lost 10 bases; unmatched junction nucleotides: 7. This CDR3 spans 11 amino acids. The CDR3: CSAAGTGHQYF. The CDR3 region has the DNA TGCAGTGCAGCGGGGACAGGGCACCAGTACTTC.

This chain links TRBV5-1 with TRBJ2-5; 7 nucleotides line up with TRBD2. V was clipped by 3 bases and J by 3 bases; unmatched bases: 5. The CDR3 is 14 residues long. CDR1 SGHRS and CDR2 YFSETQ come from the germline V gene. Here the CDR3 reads CASSWSAGEETQYF. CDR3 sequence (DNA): TGCGCCAGCAGCTGGTCGGCGGGAGAAGAGACCCAGTACTTC.

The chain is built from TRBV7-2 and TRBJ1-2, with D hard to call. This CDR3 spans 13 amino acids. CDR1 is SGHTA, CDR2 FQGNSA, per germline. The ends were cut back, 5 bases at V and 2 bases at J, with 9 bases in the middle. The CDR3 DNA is TGTGCCAGCAGCGTCAACTTAAACTATGGCTACACCTTC. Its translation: CASSVNLNYGYTF. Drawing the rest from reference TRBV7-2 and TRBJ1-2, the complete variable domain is GAGVSQSPSNKVTEKGKDVELRCDPISGHTALYWYRQSLGQGLEFLIYFQGNSAPDKSGLPSDRFSAERTGGSVSTLTIQRTQQEDSAVYLCASSVNLNYGYTFGSGTRLTVV.

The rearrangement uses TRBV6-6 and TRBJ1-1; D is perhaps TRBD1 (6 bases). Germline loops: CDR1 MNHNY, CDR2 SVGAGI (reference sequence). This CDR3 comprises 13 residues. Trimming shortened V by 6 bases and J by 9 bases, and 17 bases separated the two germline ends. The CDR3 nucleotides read TGTGCCAGCAGATATAGGACAGAAAAGCAAGCTTTCTTT. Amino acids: CASRYRTEKQAFF.

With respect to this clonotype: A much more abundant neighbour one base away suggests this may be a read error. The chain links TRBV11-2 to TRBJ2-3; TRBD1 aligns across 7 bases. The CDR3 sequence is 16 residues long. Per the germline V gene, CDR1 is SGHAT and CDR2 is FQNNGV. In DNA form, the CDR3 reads TGTGCCAGCAGCTTCACAGGGGCAGGAGGCACAGATGCGCAGTATTTT. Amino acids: CASSFTGAGGTDAQYF.

The CDR3 sequence is CASSPNSGRRSGANVLTF. In DNA form, the CDR3 reads TGTGCCAGCAGCCCTAATTCAGGAAGGAGATCTGGGGCCAACGTCCTGACTTTC. The chain combines TRBV9 with TRBJ2-6, with D hard to call. Trimming shortened V by 4 bases and J by 1 base, and 18 bases separated the two germline ends. Germline CDR1 is SGDLS and CDR2 is YYNGEE. CDR3 length equals 18 residues. Full variable domain (outside the CDR3, taken from reference TRBV9 and TRBJ2-6): DSGVTQTPKHLITATGQRVTLRCSPRSGDLSVYWYQQSLDQGLQFLIQYYNGEERAKGNILERFSAQQFPDLHSELNLSSLELGDSALYFCASSPNSGRRSGANVLTFGAGSRLTVL.

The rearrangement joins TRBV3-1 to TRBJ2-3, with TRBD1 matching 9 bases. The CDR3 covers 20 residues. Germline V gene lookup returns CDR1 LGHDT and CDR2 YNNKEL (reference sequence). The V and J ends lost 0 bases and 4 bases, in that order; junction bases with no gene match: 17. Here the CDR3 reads CASSQERFFGVTGGADTQYF. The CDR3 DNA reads TGTGCCAGCAGCCAAGAAAGATTCTTTGGGGTCACAGGGGGCGCAGATACGCAGTATTTT.

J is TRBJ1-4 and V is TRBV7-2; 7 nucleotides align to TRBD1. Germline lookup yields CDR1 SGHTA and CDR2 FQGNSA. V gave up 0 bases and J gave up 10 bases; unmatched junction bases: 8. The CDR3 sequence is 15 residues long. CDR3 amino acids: CASSLAGTEGGKLFF. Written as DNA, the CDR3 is TGTGCCAGCAGCTTAGCCGGGACAGAGGGAGGAAAACTGTTTTTT.

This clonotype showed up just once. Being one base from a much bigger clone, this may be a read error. The CDR3 reads CSARDGDSGANVPTF. Here the CDR3 DNA reads TGCAGTGCTAGAGATGGTGATTCTGGGGCCAACGTCCCGACTTTC. This sequence joins TRBV20-1 and TRBJ2-6, with a weak D call TRBD1 (5 bases). The CDR3 is 15 amino acids. Germline CDR1 DFQATT, CDR2 SNEGSKA (reference sequence).